The rows below give T cell receptor beta chains drawn from one sample of a study of Tregs in tolerant kidney transplant recipients. Their recognized antigens are unknown. Libraries were prepared by immunoSEQ multiplex PCR; TCRdb keeps only in-frame clonotypes and omits some of them. The table shows approximately 8,700 clones, with about 45% occurring only once. The sample taken for sequencing was CD4+ T cells from blood cultured with allogeneic cells. The receptors here all came from a human donor in good health. Each CDR3 is given with its conserved first and last residue. The order of the fields is D gene, J gene, clone size, V gene, CDR3 protein, CDR3 DNA. D genes are given only for firm matches. A clone size is listed for some rows: how often the clone was seen (once, few, many), or a class if it is expanded.

>NA|TRBJ1-4|NA|TRBV6-5
CASSYRRTFGEKLFF
TGTGCCAGCAGTTACCGTAGGACCTTCGGGGAAAAACTGTTTTTT
>NA|TRBJ2-7|medium-sized|TRBV7-9
CASSFLRGAYEQYF
TGTGCCAGCAGCTTCCTCAGGGGAGCCTACGAGCAGTACTTC
>NA|TRBJ1-1|few|TRBV6-5
CASSRGGEAFF
TGTGCCAGCAGTAGGGGGGGCGAAGCTTTCTTT
>NA|TRBJ2-7|NA|TRBV6-5
CAIAETYEQYF
TGTGCCATCGCCGAGACCTACGAGCAGTACTTC
>NA|TRBJ2-3|large|TRBV11-3
CASSLGPRVSGTDTQYF
TGTGCCAGCAGCTTAGGGCCCCGGGTGTCGGGCACAGATACGCAGTATTTT
>NA|TRBJ1-1|few|TRBV15
CATSRAAREAFF
TGTGCCACCAGCAGAGCGGCGAGAGAAGCTTTCTTT
>NA|TRBJ1-1|NA|TRBV30
CAWTPYTEAFF
TGTGCCTGGACTCCCTACACTGAAGCTTTCTTT
>NA|TRBJ2-5|NA|TRBV18
CASSPQGGPETQYF
TGTGCCAGCTCACCGCAGGGGGGACCGGAGACCCAGTACTTC
>NA|TRBJ2-3|many|TRBV11-3
CASSLADTQYF
TGTGCCAGCAGCTTGGCAGATACGCAGTATTTT
>NA|TRBJ2-1|NA|TRBV30
CAWSAPGMLGQFF
TGTGCCTGGAGTGCCCCTGGTATGTTAGGGCAGTTCTTC
>NA|TRBJ2-7|NA|TRBV29-1
CSVGQGAGHEQYF
TGCAGCGTTGGTCAGGGAGCAGGCCACGAGCAGTACTTC
>NA|TRBJ2-1|few|TRBV14
CASSQEGRGQFF
TGTGCCAGCAGCCAAGAAGGACGGGGGCAGTTCTTC
>TRBD2|TRBJ2-1|medium-sized|TRBV10-2
CASSYSGGANEQFF
TGCGCCAGCAGTTATAGCGGGGGGGCGAATGAGCAGTTCTTC
>NA|TRBJ1-1|once|TRBV11-2
CASSQPGVPNTEAFF
TGTGCCAGCAGCCAACCAGGGGTACCTAACACTGAAGCTTTCTTT
>NA|TRBJ2-6|NA|TRBV7-2
CASRESGANVLTF
TGTGCCAGCAGGGAGTCAGGGGCCAACGTCCTGACTTTC
>TRBD1|TRBJ1-6|NA|TRBV2
CASSTTRGRTYNSPLHF
TGTGCCAGCAGTACCACAAGGGGGCGGACCTATAATTCACCCCTCCACTTT
>NA|TRBJ2-5|NA|TRBV29-1
CSVARRGTYLETQYF
TGCAGCGTTGCCAGGCGAGGGACCTACCTAGAGACCCAGTACTTC
>NA|TRBJ2-3|once|TRBV15
CATRRSGATDTQYF
TGTGCCACCCGAAGAAGTGGGGCCACAGATACGCAGTATTTT
>NA|TRBJ1-1|NA|TRBV6-5
CASSILGGKAFF
TGTGCCAGCAGTATCCTCGGGGGAAAAGCTTTCTTT
>NA|TRBJ2-2|once|TRBV6-5
CASSYGITNTGELFF
TGTGCCAGCAGTTACGGGATTACGAACACCGGGGAGCTGTTTTTT
>NA|TRBJ1-1|NA|TRBV30
CAWSVRLGGEAFF
TGTGCCTGGAGTGTACGTCTCGGAGGTGAAGCTTTCTTT
>NA|TRBJ2-7|once|TRBV4-3
CASSQEGGRRGQWTYEQYF
TGCGCCAGCAGCCAAGAGGGAGGCCGTCGAGGCCAATGGACCTACGAGCAGTACTTC
>TRBD1|TRBJ1-6|NA|TRBV11-2
CASSFSDRANSPLHF
TGTGCCAGCAGCTTCAGCGACAGGGCGAATTCACCCCTCCACTTT
>TRBD1|TRBJ2-6|NA|TRBV19
CASSIGTGGSGANVLTF
TGTGCCAGTAGTATAGGGACAGGGGGCTCTGGGGCCAACGTCCTGACTTTC
>NA|TRBJ2-4|NA|TRBV7-2
CATSPRFSGLAKNIQYF
TGTGCCACCAGCCCGAGATTTAGCGGTCTAGCCAAAAACATTCAGTACTTC
>NA|TRBJ2-7|NA|TRBV7-2
CASSLAGFSYEQYF
TGTGCCAGCAGCTTAGCGGGCTTCTCCTACGAGCAGTACTTC
>NA|TRBJ2-3|NA|TRBV4-2
CASSQDARRTDTQYF
TGTGCCAGCAGCCAAGATGCCCGGCGCACAGATACGCAGTATTTT
>TRBD2|TRBJ2-7|few|TRBV7-3
CASSPRTSGRYEQYF
TGTGCCAGCAGCCCTCGGACTAGCGGGAGATACGAGCAGTACTTC
>NA|TRBJ1-1|NA|TRBV11-3
CASSKDAKNTEAFF
TGTGCCAGCAGCAAGGACGCTAAGAACACTGAAGCTTTCTTT
>TRBD2|TRBJ2-5|NA|TRBV5-1
CASSSVAGGIWETQYF
TGCGCCAGCAGCTCCGTAGCGGGGGGTATCTGGGAGACCCAGTACTTC
>NA|TRBJ1-5|few|TRBV19
CASSILSRDQPQHF
TGTGCCAGTAGTATCCTCTCAAGGGATCAGCCCCAGCATTTT
>NA|TRBJ2-5|NA|TRBV25-1
CASSEGGRLGLQETQYF
TGTGCCAGCAGTGAAGGGGGGAGACTAGGCCTTCAAGAGACCCAGTACTTC
>NA|TRBJ2-1|NA|TRBV4-3
CASSQDRVGEQFF
TGCGCCAGCAGCCAAGACAGGGTAGGCGAGCAGTTCTTC
>NA|TRBJ1-5|NA|TRBV2
CASSHRVSNQPQHF
TGTGCCAGCAGTCACAGGGTCAGCAATCAGCCCCAGCATTTT
>TRBD2|TRBJ2-7|NA|TRBV5-4
CASSTGTRGSYEQYF
TGTGCCAGCAGCACCGGGACTAGAGGATCCTACGAGCAGTACTTC
>NA|TRBJ1-3|few|TRBV4-2
CASSQDMGVGNTIYF
TGTGCCAGCAGCCAAGATATGGGGGTCGGAAACACCATATATTTT
>TRBD1|TRBJ1-6|few|TRBV5-6
CASSLTTGQGLGNSPLHF
TGTGCCAGCAGCTTGACCACGGGACAGGGCCTGGGAAATTCACCCCTCCACTTT
>TRBD1|TRBJ1-3|once|TRBV18
CASSLLVQGGSGNTIYF
TGTGCCAGCTCACTCCTCGTACAGGGGGGATCTGGAAACACCATATATTTT
>NA|TRBJ2-5|once|TRBV2
CATDTPSVETQYF
TGTGCCACCGATACTCCCTCCGTGGAGACCCAGTACTTC
>NA|TRBJ1-2|NA|TRBV7-3
CASSLGQLYGYTF
TGTGCCAGCAGTCTTGGACAACTCTATGGCTACACCTTC
>NA|TRBJ1-2|NA|TRBV7-3
CASSLKGTGYTF
TGTGCCAGCAGCTTAAAGGGCACAGGCTACACCTTC
>TRBD2|TRBJ2-5|NA|TRBV18
CASSPGGSFQETQYF
TGTGCCAGCTCACCAGGCGGGAGCTTCCAAGAGACCCAGTACTTC
>NA|TRBJ1-5|NA|TRBV10-3
CAISETQGSGAQHF
TGTGCCATCAGTGAAACCCAGGGGTCTGGGGCCCAGCATTTT
>NA|TRBJ2-1|few|TRBV18
CASSPPVRDEQFF
TGTGCCAGCTCACCACCGGTCAGGGATGAGCAGTTCTTC
>TRBD2|TRBJ2-3|NA|TRBV30
CAWSVTLAGPTDTQYF
TGTGCCTGGAGTGTAACTCTAGCGGGACCCACAGATACGCAGTATTTT
>NA|TRBJ1-2|few|TRBV6-5
CASSYSRAWGDGYTF
TGTGCCAGCAGTTACTCCAGGGCTTGGGGGGATGGCTACACCTTC
>NA|TRBJ1-1|medium-sized|TRBV14
CASSQVAGRILNTEAFF
TGTGCCAGCAGCCAAGTGGCAGGGAGAATCTTGAACACTGAAGCTTTCTTT
>TRBD1|TRBJ2-7|NA|TRBV25-1
CASSRDSYEQYF
TGTGCCAGCAGTCGGGACAGCTACGAGCAGTACTTC
>NA|TRBJ2-7|NA|TRBV7-8
CASSPPSGSYEQYF
TGTGCCAGCAGCCCTCCGAGCGGCTCCTACGAGCAGTACTTC
>NA|TRBJ1-5|NA|TRBV7-1
CASSLGAGNQPQHF
TGTGCCAGCAGCTTAGGTGCAGGCAATCAGCCCCAGCATTTT
>NA|TRBJ2-7|few|TRBV5-8
CASIHMPEAYEQYF
TGTGCCAGCATCCACATGCCCGAAGCCTACGAGCAGTACTTC
>NA|TRBJ2-3|NA|TRBV6-1
CASRSRTRDTQYF
TGTGCCAGCAGATCCCGGACTCGAGATACGCAGTATTTT
>NA|TRBJ2-5|few|TRBV5-6
CASRSGNSRETQYF
TGTGCCAGCAGAAGTGGAAACTCTCGAGAGACCCAGTACTTC
>NA|TRBJ1-1|medium-sized|TRBV6-5
CASSSDLIGQAFF
TGTGCCAGCAGTTCGGACCTAATAGGTCAAGCTTTCTTT
>NA|TRBJ1-6|NA|TRBV7-9
CASSLRGSSPLHF
TGTGCCAGCAGCTTAAGGGGAAGCTCACCCCTCCACTTT